This TCR beta chain comes out of a study of glioma-infiltrating T cells after dendritic cell vaccination. The PCR used 60 V beta and 13 J beta primers. Generated by immunoSEQ multiplex PCR, the TCRdb table keeps only in-frame clones and is missing some. The table includes tens of thousands of clones, 80% to 90% detected once. The time point here: after dendritic cell vaccination, including at tumor progression/relapse. The CDR3 totals 14 residues. The V gene lost 5 bases and the J gene lost 14 bases, with 24 bases spanning the gap. The V gene's germline CDR1 is MDHEN and CDR2 SYDVKM. Material: blood, obtained after dendritic cell vaccination. The chain uses TRBV28 and TRBJ2-5, with D perhaps TRBD2 (6 bases). The origin of this receptor is a human donor with glioblastoma. The CDR3 sequence: CASSPRVWGEDSYF. CDR3 nucleotide sequence: TGTGCCAGCAGTCCTAGGGTTTGGGGGGAGGATTCATACTTC.